The sequence of this T cell receptor beta chain was determined in a study of cytomegalovirus exposure and HLA in healthy donors. The PCR ran on 60 Vbeta and 13 Jbeta primers. Clones were sequenced by immunoSEQ multiplex PCR, and TCRdb holds only the in-frame ones, with some missing. In the table there are over 150,000 clones, roughly 80% of which are singletons. This clone was detected only once. The germline V gene encodes CDR1 MNHEY and CDR2 SMNVEV (reference sequence). The CDR3 consists of 16 residues. V was pared by 6 bases and J by 3 bases, with 7 bases of the junction left unmatched. This TCR was sampled from a woman in her forties or fifties in good health and CMV-seronegative. Material: PBMCs. V usage is TRBV27 and J usage is TRBJ2-2; 10 nucleotides line up with TRBD1. The CDR3, as DNA: TGTGCCAGCAGCAGAAAGACAGGGGGCTACACCGGGGAGCTGTTTTTT. This translates into CASSRKTGGYTGELFF.